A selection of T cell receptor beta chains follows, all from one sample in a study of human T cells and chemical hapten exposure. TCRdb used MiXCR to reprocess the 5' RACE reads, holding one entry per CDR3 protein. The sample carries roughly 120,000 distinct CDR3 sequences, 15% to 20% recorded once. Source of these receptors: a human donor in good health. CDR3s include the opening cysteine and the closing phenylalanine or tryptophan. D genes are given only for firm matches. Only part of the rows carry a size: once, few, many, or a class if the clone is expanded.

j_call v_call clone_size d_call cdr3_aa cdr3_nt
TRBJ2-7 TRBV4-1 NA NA CASSKYRDGSYEQYF TGCGCCAGCAGCAAATACCGGGACGGGTCTTACGAGCAGTACTTC
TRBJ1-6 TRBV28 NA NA CASSPRTAPYSPLHF TGTGCCAGCAGTCCGAGAACGGCTCCTTATTCACCCCTCCACTTT
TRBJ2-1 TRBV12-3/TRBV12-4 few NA CASSLAPTVYNEQFF TGTGCCAGCAGTTTGGCCCCGACAGTTTACAATGAGCAGTTCTTC
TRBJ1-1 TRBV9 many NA CASSHSTGGNTEAFF TGTGCCAGCAGTCACAGTACGGGGGGAAACACTGAAGCTTTCTTT
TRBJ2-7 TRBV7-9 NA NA CASSPSSGGTYEQYF TGTGCCAGCAGCCCCTCGAGTGGGGGGACCTACGAGCAGTACTTC
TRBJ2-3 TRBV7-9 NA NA CASSSFSGPDTQYF TGTGCCAGCAGCTCGTTTAGCGGCCCAGATACGCAGTATTTT
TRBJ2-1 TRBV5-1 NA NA CASSLVVRNEQFF TGCGCCAGCAGCTTGGTGGTCCGGAATGAGCAGTTCTTC
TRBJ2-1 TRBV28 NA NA CASSLEIGGGDEQFF TGTGCCAGCAGTTTGGAGATTGGTGGGGGCGATGAGCAGTTCTTC
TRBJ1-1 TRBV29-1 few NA CSVEGSRESRMNTEAFF TGCAGCGTTGAAGGGTCCAGGGAGTCACGAATGAACACTGAAGCTTTCTTT
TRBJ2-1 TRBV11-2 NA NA CASSLRVAGQFF TGTGCCAGCAGTTTAAGGGTCGCCGGGCAGTTCTTC
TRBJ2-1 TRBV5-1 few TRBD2 CASSPGTSGPLGEQFF TGCGCCAGCAGCCCCGGGACTAGCGGGCCTTTGGGTGAGCAGTTCTTC
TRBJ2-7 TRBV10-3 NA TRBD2 CAISEEPGLAGFSEQYF TGTGCCATCAGTGAGGAACCGGGACTAGCGGGGTTTAGCGAGCAGTACTTC
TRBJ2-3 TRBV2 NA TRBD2 CASSESSGSPDTQYF TGTGCCAGCAGTGAATCTAGCGGGAGCCCAGATACGCAGTATTTT
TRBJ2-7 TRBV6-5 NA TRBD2 CASSANSGRNYEQYF TGTGCCAGCAGTGCAAATAGCGGGAGAAACTACGAGCAGTACTTC
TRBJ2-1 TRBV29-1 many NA CSTRGQGGWGGNEQFF TGCAGCACTCGAGGACAGGGAGGTTGGGGGGGCAATGAGCAGTTCTTC
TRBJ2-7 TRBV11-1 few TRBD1 CASSPGQGAREQYF TGTGCCAGCAGCCCGGGGCAGGGGGCGAGGGAGCAGTACTTC
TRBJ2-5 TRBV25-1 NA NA CACSPSETQYF TGTGCCTGCAGCCCCTCGGAGACCCAGTACTTC
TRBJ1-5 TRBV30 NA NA CAWGWTGGQPQHF TGTGCCTGGGGATGGACGGGGGGTCAGCCCCAGCATTTT
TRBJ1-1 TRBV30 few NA CAWEQQNTEAFF TGTGCCTGGGAACAGCAGAACACTGAAGCTTTCTTT
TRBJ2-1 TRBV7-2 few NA CASSFQWTTYNEQFF TGTGCCAGCAGCTTCCAGTGGACTACCTACAATGAGCAGTTCTTC
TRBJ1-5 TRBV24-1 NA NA CATSDTKGLDTNQPQHF TGTGCCACCAGTGATACGAAGGGGCTTGACACCAATCAGCCCCAGCATTTT
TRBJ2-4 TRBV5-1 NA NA CASSRSGYGAKNIQYF TGCGCCAGCAGCCGGAGCGGTTACGGAGCCAAAAACATTCAGTACTTC
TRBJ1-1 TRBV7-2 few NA CASSLVWRNTEAFF TGTGCCAGCAGCTTAGTATGGAGGAACACTGAAGCTTTCTTT
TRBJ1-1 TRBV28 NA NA CASSLLGANEASF TGTGCCAGCAGTTTACTGGGGGCTAATGAAGCTTCCTTT
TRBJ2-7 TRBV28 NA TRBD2 CASSFRGGLAGGEQYF TGTGCCAGCAGTTTTAGGGGGGGACTAGCGGGAGGTGAGCAGTACTTC
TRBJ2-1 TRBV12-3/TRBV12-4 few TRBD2 CASSFSGGASYNEQFF TGTGCCAGCAGTTTTTCGGGGGGAGCCTCCTACAATGAGCAGTTCTTC
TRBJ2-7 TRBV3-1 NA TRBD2 CASSRGLAIYEQYF TGTGCCAGCAGCCGCGGACTAGCGATCTACGAGCAGTACTTC
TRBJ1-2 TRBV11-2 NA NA CASSPNTGYYGYTF TGTGCCAGCAGCCCGAATACAGGCTACTATGGCTACACCTTC
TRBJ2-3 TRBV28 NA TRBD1 CASSFRQGTQYF TGTGCCAGCAGTTTTCGACAGGGGACGCAGTATTTT
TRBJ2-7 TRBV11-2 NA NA CASSPRRDGAREQYF TGTGCCAGCAGCCCTCGCCGGGACGGGGCACGCGAGCAGTACTTC
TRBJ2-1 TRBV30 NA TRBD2 CAWSVQAGGYNEQFF TGTGCCTGGAGTGTACAAGCGGGAGGGTACAATGAGCAGTTCTTC
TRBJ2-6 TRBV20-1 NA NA CSASGISGANVLTF TGCAGTGCTAGTGGAATCTCTGGGGCCAACGTCCTGACTTTC
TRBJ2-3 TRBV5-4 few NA CASSLVLPGKDTQYF TGTGCCAGCAGCTTGGTACTCCCTGGCAAAGATACGCAGTATTTT
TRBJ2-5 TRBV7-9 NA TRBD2 CASTGPSGTQYF TGTGCCAGCACCGGGCCTAGCGGGACCCAGTACTTC
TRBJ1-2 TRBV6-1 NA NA CASSPEGYIGYGYTF TGTGCCAGCTCCCCGGAGGGGTACATAGGCTATGGCTACACCTTC